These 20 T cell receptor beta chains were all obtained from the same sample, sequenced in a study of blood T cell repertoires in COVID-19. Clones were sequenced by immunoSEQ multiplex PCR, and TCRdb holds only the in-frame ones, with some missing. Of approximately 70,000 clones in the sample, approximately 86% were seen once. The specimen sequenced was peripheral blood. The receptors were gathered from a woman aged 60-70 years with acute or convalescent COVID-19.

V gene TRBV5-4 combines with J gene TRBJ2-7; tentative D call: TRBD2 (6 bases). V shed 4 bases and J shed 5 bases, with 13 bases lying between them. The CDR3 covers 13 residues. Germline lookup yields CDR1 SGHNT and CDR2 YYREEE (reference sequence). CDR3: CASSPPTSHEQYF. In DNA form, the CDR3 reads TGTGCCAGCAGCCCACCTACTAGCCACGAGCAGTACTTC.

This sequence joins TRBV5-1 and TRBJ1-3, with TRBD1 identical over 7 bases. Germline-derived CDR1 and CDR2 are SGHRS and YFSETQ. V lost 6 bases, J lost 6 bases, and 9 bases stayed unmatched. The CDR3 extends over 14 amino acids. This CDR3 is CASKTTGRANTIYF. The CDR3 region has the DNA TGCGCCAGCAAAACGACAGGGCGGGCAAACACCATATATTTT.

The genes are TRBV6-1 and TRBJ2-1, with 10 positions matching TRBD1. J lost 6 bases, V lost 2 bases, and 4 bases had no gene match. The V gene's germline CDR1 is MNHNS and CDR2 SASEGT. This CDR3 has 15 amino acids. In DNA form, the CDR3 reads TGTGCCAGCAGTGAATTGGGACAGGGGATCAATGAGCAGTTCTTC. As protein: CASSELGQGINEQFF.

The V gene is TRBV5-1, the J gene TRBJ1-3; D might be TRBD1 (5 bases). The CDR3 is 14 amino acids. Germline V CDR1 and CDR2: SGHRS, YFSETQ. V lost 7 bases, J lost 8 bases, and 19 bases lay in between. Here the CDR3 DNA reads TGCGCCAGCGGTTTAGGGCAGGGAGGAGACACCATATATTTT. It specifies CASGLGQGGDTIYF.

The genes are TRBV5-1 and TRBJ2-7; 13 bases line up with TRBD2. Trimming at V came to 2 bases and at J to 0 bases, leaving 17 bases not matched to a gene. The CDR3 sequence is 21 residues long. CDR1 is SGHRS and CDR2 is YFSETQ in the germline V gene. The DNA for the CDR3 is TGCGCCAGCAGCTTTACAGGGGGTGAGGGACTAGCGGGGAAAAGCTCCTACGAGCAGTACTTC. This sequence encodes CASSFTGGEGLAGKSSYEQYF.

CDR3 amino acids: CASSEIGGTLHF. The CDR3 DNA is TGTGCCAGCAGTGAAATCGGGGGTACCCTCCACTTT. The rearrangement joins TRBV6-1 to TRBJ1-6; possibly TRBD1 for D (5 bases). This CDR3 contains 12 residues. In germline, CDR1 is MNHNS, CDR2 SASEGT. V was shortened by 2 bases and J by 14 bases, with 10 bases between the two germline ends.

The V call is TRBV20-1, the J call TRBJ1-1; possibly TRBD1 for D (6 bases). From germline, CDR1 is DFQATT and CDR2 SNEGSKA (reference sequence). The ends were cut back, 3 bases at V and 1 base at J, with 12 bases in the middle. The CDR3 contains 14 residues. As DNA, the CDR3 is TGCAGTGCTAGTGGACAGTTCTCGAACACTGAAGCTTTCTTT. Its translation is CSASGQFSNTEAFF.

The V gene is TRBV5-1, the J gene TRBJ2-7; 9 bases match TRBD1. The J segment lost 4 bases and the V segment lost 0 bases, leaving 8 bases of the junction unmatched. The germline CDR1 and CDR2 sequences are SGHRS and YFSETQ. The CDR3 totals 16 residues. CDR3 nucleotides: TGCGCCAGCAGCTTGGCACCGGGACAGGGATCATACGAGCAGTACTTC. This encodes CASSLAPGQGSYEQYF.

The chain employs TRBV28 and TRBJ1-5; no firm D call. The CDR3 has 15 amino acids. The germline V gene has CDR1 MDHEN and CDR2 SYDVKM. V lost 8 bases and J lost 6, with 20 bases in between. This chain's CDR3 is CASSRPPPRAQPQHF. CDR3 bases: TGTGCCAGCTCACGCCCTCCACCGCGGGCTCAGCCCCAGCATTTT.

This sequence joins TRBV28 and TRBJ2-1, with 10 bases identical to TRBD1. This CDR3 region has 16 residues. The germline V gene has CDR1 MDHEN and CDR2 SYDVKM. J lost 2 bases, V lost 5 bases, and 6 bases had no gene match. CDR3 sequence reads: CASSPVGQGAYNEQFF. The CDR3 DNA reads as TGTGCCAGCAGTCCAGTAGGACAGGGGGCCTACAATGAGCAGTTCTTC.

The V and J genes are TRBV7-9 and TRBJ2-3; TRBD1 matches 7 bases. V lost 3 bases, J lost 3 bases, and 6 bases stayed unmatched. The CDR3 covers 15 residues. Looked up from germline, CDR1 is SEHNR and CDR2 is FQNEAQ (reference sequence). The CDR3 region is CASSFITGDTDTQYF. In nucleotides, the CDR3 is TGTGCCAGCAGCTTTATAACAGGGGATACAGATACGCAGTATTTT.

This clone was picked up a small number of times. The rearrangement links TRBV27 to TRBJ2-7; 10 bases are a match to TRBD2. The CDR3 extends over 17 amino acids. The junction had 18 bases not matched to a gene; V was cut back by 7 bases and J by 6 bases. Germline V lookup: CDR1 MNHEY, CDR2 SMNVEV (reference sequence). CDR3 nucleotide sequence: TGTGCCAGCACTACTTCCAGGGAACTAGCGGGGAAGGGCGAGCAGTACTTC. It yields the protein CASTTSRELAGKGEQYF.

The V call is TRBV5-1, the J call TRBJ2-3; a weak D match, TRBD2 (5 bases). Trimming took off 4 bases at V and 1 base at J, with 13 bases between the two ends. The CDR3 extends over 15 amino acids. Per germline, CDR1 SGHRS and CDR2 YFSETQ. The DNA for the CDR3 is TGCGCCAGCAGCCCACTAGGCGGCGGCACAGATACGCAGTATTTT. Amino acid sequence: CASSPLGGGTDTQYF.

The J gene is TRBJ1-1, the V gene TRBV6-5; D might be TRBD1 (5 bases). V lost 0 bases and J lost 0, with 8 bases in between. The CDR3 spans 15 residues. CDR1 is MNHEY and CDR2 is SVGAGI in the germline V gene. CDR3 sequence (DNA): TGTGCCAGCAGTTACTCGGGGGGAATGAACACTGAAGCTTTCTTT. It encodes CASSYSGGMNTEAFF.

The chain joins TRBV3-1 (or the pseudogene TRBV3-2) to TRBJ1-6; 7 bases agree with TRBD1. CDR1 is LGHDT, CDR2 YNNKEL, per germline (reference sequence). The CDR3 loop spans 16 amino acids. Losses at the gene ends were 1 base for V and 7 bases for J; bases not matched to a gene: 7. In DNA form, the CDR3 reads TGTGCCAGCAGCCAAGGGGCCGACAGGGCGAATTCACCCCTCCACTTT. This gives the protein CASSQGADRANSPLHF.

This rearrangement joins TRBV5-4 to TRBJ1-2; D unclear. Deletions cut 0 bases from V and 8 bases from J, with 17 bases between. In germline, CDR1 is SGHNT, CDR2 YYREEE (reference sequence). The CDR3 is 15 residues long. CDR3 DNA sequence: TGTGCCAGCAGCTTGGATGGAGGACTACAGCAGGGCTACACCTTC. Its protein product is CASSLDGGLQQGYTF.

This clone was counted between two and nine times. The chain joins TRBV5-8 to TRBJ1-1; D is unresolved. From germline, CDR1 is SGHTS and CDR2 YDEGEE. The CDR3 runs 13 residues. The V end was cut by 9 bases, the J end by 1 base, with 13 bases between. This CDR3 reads CATQVSRNTEAFF. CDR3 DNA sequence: TGTGCCACCCAGGTCTCCCGGAACACTGAAGCTTTCTTT. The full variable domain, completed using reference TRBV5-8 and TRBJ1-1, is EAGVTQSPTHLIKTRGQQATLRCSPISGHTSVYWYQQALGLGLQFLLWYDEGEERNRGNFPPRFSGRQFPNYSSELNVNALELEDSALYLCATQVSRNTEAFFGQGTRLTVV.

CDR3 region: CASSRYSGNTIYF. As DNA, the CDR3 is TGTGCCAGCTCCCGGTATTCCGGGAACACCATATATTTT. V is TRBV6-5 and J is TRBJ1-3; no clear D gene. The germline V gene encodes CDR1 MNHEY and CDR2 SVGAGI. Trimming cost V 8 bases and J 7 bases, with 15 bases left between them. CDR3 size: 13 residues.

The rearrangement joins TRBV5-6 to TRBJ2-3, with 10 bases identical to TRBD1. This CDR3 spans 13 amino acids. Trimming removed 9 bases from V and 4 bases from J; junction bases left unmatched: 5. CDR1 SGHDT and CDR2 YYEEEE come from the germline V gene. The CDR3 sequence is CATGTGDADTQYF. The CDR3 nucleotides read TGTGCCACCGGGACAGGGGATGCAGATACGCAGTATTTT.

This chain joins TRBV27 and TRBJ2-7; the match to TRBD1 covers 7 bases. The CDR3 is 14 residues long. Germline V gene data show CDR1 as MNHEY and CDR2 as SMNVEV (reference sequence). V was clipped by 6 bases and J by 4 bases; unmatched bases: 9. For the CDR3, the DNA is TGTGCCAGCAGCCGTTACAGGGGCGGATACGAGCAGTACTTC. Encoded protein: CASSRYRGGYEQYF.